This T cell receptor beta chain was sequenced for a study of blood T cell repertoires in COVID-19. Only in-frame clones appear in the TCRdb table, and some are missing; sequencing was by immunoSEQ multiplex PCR. The data contain about 400,000 clones, approximately 89% of them singletons. The CDR3 sequence is 12 residues long. Trimming cost V 6 bases and J 4 bases, with 12 bases left between them. In germline, CDR1 is SQVTM, CDR2 ANQGSEA. For this clone: The sample carries other DNA sequences with the same CDR3.

The study recruited people aged roughly 18 to 100 years across 24 US areas. Recovery among Cohort 3 donors was established by two negative PCRs, clearance, or symptom resolution. This sequence was found in a woman younger than 45 who had recovered from COVID-19. Sequencing input: PBMCs or T cells enriched from blood (not recorded which). The chain carries TRBV29-1 and TRBJ1-1, with D perhaps matching TRBD1 (5 bases). The DNA of the CDR3 is TGCAGCGTGGGGGGAGGTGGCACTGAAGCTTTCTTT. Translation gives CSVGGGGTEAFF.